Listed here are 21 T cell receptor beta chains from one sample, sequenced in a study of T cells after yellow fever vaccination. TCRdb reanalysed the 5' RACE reads using MiXCR and keeps one entry per CDR3 protein. Among 99,000 or so distinct CDR3 sequences listed, roughly 5.8% were seen once. The sequences come from CD8+ T cells sorted from PBMCs, collected 10 days after the yellow fever booster vaccination. The source is a man younger than 35 who received the YFV17D yellow fever vaccine.

This clonotype occurred many times. This chain connects TRBV10-3 to TRBJ1-4, with D possibly TRBD1 on 6 matching bases. The V gene's germline CDR1 is ENHRY and CDR2 SYGVKD. The CDR3 totals 14 residues. Trimming took 3 bases from V and 6 from J, leaving 11 bases between them. Here the CDR3 reads CAISEGTLDEKLFF. CDR3 DNA sequence: TGTGCCATCAGTGAAGGGACACTAGATGAAAAACTGTTTTTT.

This sequence joins TRBV2 and TRBJ1-2; D gene uncertain. Trimming shortened V by 1 base and J by 8 bases, and 5 bases separated the two germline ends. Germline CDR1 SNHLY, CDR2 FYNNEI. CDR3 length: 11 residues. The CDR3 loop is CASSEGFGYTF. The CDR3 region has the DNA TGTGCCAGCAGTGAAGGGTTCGGCTACACCTTC.

The chain uses TRBV7-2 and TRBJ2-2; TRBD1 matches at 7 bases. Unmatched junction bases numbered 12, after V lost 5 bases and J lost 6 bases. Per germline, CDR1 SGHTA and CDR2 FQGNSA. The CDR3 extends over 16 amino acids. The CDR3 sequence: CASSPSTGAPAGELFF. CDR3 nucleotide sequence: TGTGCCAGCAGCCCCTCCACAGGGGCGCCGGCCGGGGAGCTGTTTTTT.

This clonotype was counted only a few times. The chain carries TRBV12-3 or TRBV12-4 and TRBJ1-6; D unresolved. The CDR3 is 16 amino acids. Trimming took off 5 bases at V and 8 bases at J, with 19 bases between the two ends. The CDR3 nucleotides read TGTGCCAGCAGTACGTTCTTTCAAGAAGAGCATTCACCCCTCCACTTT. Its translation: CASSTFFQEEHSPLHF.

The table lists this clonotype with a few counts. The chain uses TRBV5-4 and TRBJ2-3; D is perhaps TRBD2 (6 bases). This CDR3 has 15 amino acids. V lost 4 bases and J lost 1, with 13 bases in between. Germline CDR1 and CDR2: SGHNT and YYREEE (reference sequence). CDR3: CASSVTSRGTDTQYF. CDR3 in DNA: TGTGCCAGCAGCGTGACTAGTCGGGGCACAGATACGCAGTATTTT.

This CDR3 is CASSLKAGGNTDTQYF. CDR3 DNA sequence: TGTGCCAGCAGTTTAAAAGCGGGGGGTAACACAGATACGCAGTATTTT. The chain recombines TRBV27 with TRBJ2-3, with 9 bases fitting TRBD2. The V segment lost 2 bases and the J segment 2 bases; nucleotides outside the gene matches: 5. CDR1 and CDR2 (germline): MNHEY, SMNVEV (reference sequence). The CDR3 extends over 16 amino acids.

This chain joins TRBV11-2 and TRBJ2-1, with 8 bases lining up with TRBD2. The germline V gene has CDR1 SGHAT and CDR2 FQNNGV. Trimming took 3 bases from V and 6 from J; bases not matched to a gene: 1. This CDR3 contains 13 residues. CDR3 in amino acids: CASSLTSVNEQFF. The CDR3 DNA reads TGTGCCAGCAGCTTGACTAGCGTCAATGAGCAGTTCTTC.

This clonotype was picked up many times. The J gene is TRBJ2-7, the V gene TRBV18, with D hard to call. V lost 0 bases to trimming and J lost 3 bases, with 0 bases between them. In germline, CDR1 is KGHSH, CDR2 LQKENI. This CDR3 region has 11 residues. The CDR3 DNA follows: TGTGCCAGCTCACCACCCTACGAGCAGTACGTC. Encoded protein: CASSPPYEQYV.

This clonotype showed up just a few times. The V call is TRBV6-5, the J call TRBJ2-2; the D gene is possibly TRBD1 (6 bases). The CDR3 contains 16 residues. Trimming took 2 bases from V and 1 from J, leaving 11 bases between them. Germline V gene data show CDR1 as MNHEY and CDR2 as SVGAGI. CDR3 in amino acids: CASSYLWTENTGELFF. The DNA of the CDR3 is TGTGCCAGCAGTTACCTCTGGACAGAGAACACCGGGGAGCTGTTTTTT.

This clonotype was seen a handful of times. The chain links TRBV12-3 or TRBV12-4 to TRBJ2-2, with 13 bases that match TRBD2. The CDR3 totals 16 residues. V was pared by 5 bases and J by 1 base, with 1 base of the junction left unmatched. CDR3 coding DNA: TGTGCCAGCAGTGGGACTAGCGGGGAGAACACCGGGGAGCTGTTTTTT. Translation: CASSGTSGENTGELFF.

As for this clonotype: A junction end diverges from the germline sequence, so it may reflect a read error. The genes are TRBV12-3 or TRBV12-4 and TRBJ1-2, with D possibly matching TRBD1 (5 bases). This CDR3 has 8 amino acids. This CDR3 is CASGGLDF. CDR3 nucleotides: TGTGCCAGCGGGGGACTGGACTTC.

This clonotype showed up just a few times. The rearrangement uses TRBV4-1 and TRBJ2-5; the match to TRBD2 covers 12 bases. The ends lost 6 bases at V and 2 bases at J; junction bases unmatched: 7. This CDR3 region has 16 residues. CDR1 is MGHRA and CDR2 is YSYEKL in the germline V gene. The DNA for the CDR3 is TGCGCCAGCAGTAGGCTAGCGGGGGGGAGGCAAGAGACCCAGTACTTC. Translation gives CASSRLAGGRQETQYF.

This clonotype was found a few times. The chain joins TRBV4-3 to TRBJ2-2, with 9 bases identical to TRBD2. This CDR3 is 18 amino acids long. The junction had 6 bases not matched to a gene; V was cut back by 1 base and J by 0 bases. Germline values: CDR1 LGHNA, CDR2 YSLEER. The CDR3 DNA sequence: TGCGCCAGCAGCCAAGGGTGGCTAGCGGGGACGAACACCGGGGAGCTGTTTTTT. Translating gives CASSQGWLAGTNTGELFF.

This clonotype was picked up many times. The V gene is TRBV4-2, the J gene TRBJ2-3; the match to TRBD2 covers 9 bases. V trimming: 2 bases; J trimming: 0 bases; junction bases outside the gene matches: 3. Germline CDR1 is LGHNA and CDR2 is YNFKEQ. The CDR3 extends over 16 amino acids. CDR3 coding DNA: TGTGCCAGCAGCCAACTAGCGGGGATAAGCACAGATACGCAGTATTTT. This sequence encodes CASSQLAGISTDTQYF.

This clonotype turned up a few times. This rearrangement joins TRBV7-9 to TRBJ1-4; D unresolved. The CDR3 contains 13 residues. V dropped 5 bases and J dropped 6 bases, with 10 bases sitting between them. The germline V gene encodes CDR1 SEHNR and CDR2 FQNEAQ (reference sequence). The CDR3, as DNA: TGTGCCAGCAGCCAGGAAAATTATGAAAAACTGTTTTTT. It translates to CASSQENYEKLFF.

This clonotype came up a few times. V gene TRBV5-5 combines with J gene TRBJ1-1; the D gene is possibly TRBD1 (5 bases). CDR3 size: 17 residues. The V gene lost 4 bases and the J gene lost 3 bases, with 22 bases spanning the gap. Per the germline V gene, CDR1 is SGHKS and CDR2 is YYEKEE (reference sequence). The CDR3 sequence: CASSLGGTGTLYTEAFF. The CDR3 DNA is TGTGCCAGCAGCCTCGGCGGGACCGGAACATTATACACTGAAGCTTTCTTT.

This clonotype showed up just a few times. CDR3 sequence reads: CASSDGYTF. Here the CDR3 DNA reads TGTGCCAGCAGCGATGGCTACACCTTC. The V gene is TRBV7-9, the J gene TRBJ1-2; D call uncertain. V was pared by 5 bases and J by 6 bases, with 1 base between. This CDR3 is 9 amino acids long. From germline, CDR1 is SEHNR and CDR2 FQNEAQ (reference sequence).

This clonotype was seen a handful of times. The V gene is TRBV20-1, the J gene TRBJ1-2, with a tentative D call TRBD1 (5 bases). Germline CDR1 is DFQATT and CDR2 is SNEGSKA (reference sequence). Deletions cut 1 base from V and 1 base from J, with 19 bases between. CDR3 length equals 17 residues. CDR3 nucleotide sequence: TGCAGTGCTAGAGGGGGCAATCTCCGACCCCGTAACTATGGCTACACCTTC. This encodes CSARGGNLRPRNYGYTF.

In its sample, this clonotype was seen a few times. V and J are TRBV5-1 and TRBJ2-5; the D gene could be TRBD1 or TRBD2 (6 bases each). Trimming removed 5 bases at V and 4 bases at J, with 21 bases between. Germline V lookup: CDR1 SGHRS, CDR2 YFSETQ. The CDR3 sequence is 16 residues long. The CDR3 region has the DNA TGCGCCAGCAGTTCGAGGAGGGGGAGAGAACGAGAGACCCAGTACTTC. This sequence encodes CASSSRRGRERETQYF.

This chain joins TRBV21-1 and TRBJ1-1; the table names TRBD1, a call not compared with the DNA. TRBV21-1 has pseudogene status. This CDR3 is 13 amino acids long. The CDR3 DNA sequence: TGTGCCAGCGTCGTACAGGGGTGTCGTGAAGCTTTCTTT. Its protein is CASVVQGCREAFF.

This clonotype was seen many times. J is TRBJ2-3 and V is TRBV6-6; D gene ambiguous. Between the trimmed V and J ends, which lost 8 bases and 4 bases, there was a span of 4 bases. This CDR3 has 10 residues. The germline V gene has CDR1 MNHNY and CDR2 SVGAGI (reference sequence). CDR3 sequence: CASGADTQYF. DNA of the CDR3: TGTGCCAGCGGGGCAGATACGCAGTATTTT.